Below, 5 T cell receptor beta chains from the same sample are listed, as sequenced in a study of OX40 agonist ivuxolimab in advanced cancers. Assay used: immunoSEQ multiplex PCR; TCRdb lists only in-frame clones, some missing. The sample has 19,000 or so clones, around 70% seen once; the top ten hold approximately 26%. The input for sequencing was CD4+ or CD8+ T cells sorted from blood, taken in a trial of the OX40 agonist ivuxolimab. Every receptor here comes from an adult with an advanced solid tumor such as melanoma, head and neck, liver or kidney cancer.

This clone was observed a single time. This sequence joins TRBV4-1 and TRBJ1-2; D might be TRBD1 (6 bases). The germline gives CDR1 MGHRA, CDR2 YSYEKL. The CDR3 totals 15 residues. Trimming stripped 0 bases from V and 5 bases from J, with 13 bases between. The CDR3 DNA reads TGCGCCAGCAGCCAAGACAGGGGCTCTAGGTATGGCTACACCTTC. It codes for CASSQDRGSRYGYTF.

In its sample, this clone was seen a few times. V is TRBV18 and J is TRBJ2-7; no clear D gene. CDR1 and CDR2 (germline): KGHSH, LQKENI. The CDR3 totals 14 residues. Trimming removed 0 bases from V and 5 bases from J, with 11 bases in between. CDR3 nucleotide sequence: TGTGCCAGCTCACCACCGGCCGCGGCCCACGAGCAGTACTTC. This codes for CASSPPAAAHEQYF.

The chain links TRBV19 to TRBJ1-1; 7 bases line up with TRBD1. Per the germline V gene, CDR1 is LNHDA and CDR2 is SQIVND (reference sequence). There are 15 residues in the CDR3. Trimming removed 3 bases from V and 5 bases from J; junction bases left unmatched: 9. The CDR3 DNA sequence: TGTGCCAGTAGTATCTCTCCGACAGGGTTGACTGAAGCTTTCTTT. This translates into CASSISPTGLTEAFF.

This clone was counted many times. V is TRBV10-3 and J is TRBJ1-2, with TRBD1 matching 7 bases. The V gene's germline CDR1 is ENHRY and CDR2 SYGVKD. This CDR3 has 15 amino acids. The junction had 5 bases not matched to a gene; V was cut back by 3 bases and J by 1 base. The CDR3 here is CAISEGTALNYGYTF. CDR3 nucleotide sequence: TGTGCCATCAGTGAAGGGACAGCCCTTAACTATGGCTACACCTTC.

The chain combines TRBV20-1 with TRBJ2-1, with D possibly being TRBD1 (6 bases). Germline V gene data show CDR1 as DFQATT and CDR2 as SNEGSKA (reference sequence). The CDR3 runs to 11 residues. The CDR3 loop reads CSALEGDEQFF. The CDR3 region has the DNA TGCAGCGCCCTTGAGGGGGATGAGCAGTTCTTC.